A single sample gave rise to the 20 T cell receptor beta chains below, sequenced in a study of glioma-infiltrating T cells. Amplification of TCR alpha and beta CDR3 regions from RNA used iRepertoire nested multiplex PCR. TCRdb independently ran MiXCR on the multiplex PCR reads; one entry per CDR3 protein. The sample includes about 93,000 distinct CDR3 sequences, roughly 39% of them seen just once. Sequencing input: glioma tissue, nonneoplastic brain tissue, or PBMCs (not recorded which). These receptors all come from a human donor with low-grade glioma or glioblastoma, undergoing nonglioma brain surgery, or in good health (not recorded which).

This clonotype was observed many times. This rearrangement joins TRBV3-1 to TRBJ2-1; no firm D call. CDR3 length: 13 amino acids. V was pared by 3 bases and J by 8 bases, with 11 bases between. The germline gives CDR1 LGHDT, CDR2 YNNKEL (reference sequence). The CDR3 DNA follows: TGTGCCAGCAGCCACTTAGCAGGTGATGAGCAGTTCTTC. This encodes CASSHLAGDEQFF.

This clonotype occurred many times. The CDR3 sequence: CSVGINEQFF. In nucleotides, the CDR3 is TGCAGCGTTGGCATCAATGAGCAGTTCTTC. The V gene is TRBV29-1, the J gene TRBJ2-1; D unclear. The germline CDR1 and CDR2 sequences are SQVTM and ANQGSEA. The CDR3 loop spans 10 amino acids. Deletions cut 4 bases from V and 6 bases from J, with 4 bases between.

This clonotype was counted at least ten times. This chain uses TRBV5-1 with TRBJ2-5, with 12 bases aligning to TRBD2. CDR1 and CDR2 from the germline V gene are SGHRS and YFSETQ. V trimming: 2 bases; J trimming: 2 bases; junction bases outside the gene matches: 1. The CDR3 has 15 amino acids. Here the CDR3 DNA reads TGCGCCAGCAGCTTCGGACTAGCGGGACAAGAGACCCAGTACTTC. Protein sequence: CASSFGLAGQETQYF. Drawing the rest from reference TRBV5-1 and TRBJ2-5, the complete variable domain is KAGVTQTPRYLIKTRGQQVTLSCSPISGHRSVSWYQQTPGQGLQFLFEYFSETQRNKGNFPGRFSGRQFSNSRSEMNVSTLELGDSALYLCASSFGLAGQETQYFGPGTRLLVL.

At least ten counts were recorded for this clonotype. The chain combines TRBV19 with TRBJ1-5; D is perhaps TRBD1 (5 bases). V lost 2 bases and J 0 bases, leaving 14 bases between the germline ends. The CDR3 consists of 17 residues. Per germline, CDR1 LNHDA and CDR2 SQIVND (reference sequence). CDR3 nucleotides: TGTGCCAGTAGTATACAGGGAGTGATGGGTAGCAATCAGCCCCAGCATTTT. This gives the protein CASSIQGVMGSNQPQHF.

V usage is TRBV2 and J usage is TRBJ1-5; D may be TRBD1 (6 bases). Germline loops: CDR1 SNHLY, CDR2 FYNNEI. The CDR3 consists of 14 residues. V was pared by 6 bases and J by 9 bases, with 18 bases between. The DNA of the CDR3 is TGTGCCAGCAGACCCGACAGGTTAAATTGGCCCCAGCATTTT. Its protein product is CASRPDRLNWPQHF. Combining the CDR3 with reference TRBV2 and TRBJ1-5 gives the whole variable domain EPEVTQTPSHQVTQMGQEVILRCVPISNHLYFYWYRQILGQKVEFLVSFYNNEISEKSEIFDDQFSVERPDGSNFTLKIRSTKLEDSAMYFCASRPDRLNWPQHFGDGTRLSIL.

This clonotype was counted many times. The chain carries TRBV20-1 and TRBJ2-3; D gene unclear. The CDR3 spans 14 residues. V was clipped by 6 bases and J by 2 bases, with 15 bases between them. Per germline, CDR1 DFQATT and CDR2 SNEGSKA (reference sequence). The CDR3 here is CSAVGRFFTDTQYF. In DNA form, the CDR3 reads TGCAGTGCCGTCGGCAGGTTCTTCACAGATACGCAGTATTTT.

This chain joins TRBV28 and TRBJ1-2; D is possibly TRBD1 (5 bases). Germline V gene lookup returns CDR1 MDHEN and CDR2 SYDVKM. V was trimmed by 0 bases and J by 13 bases, leaving 18 bases between them. CDR3 length: 14 amino acids. The CDR3 loop reads CASSLWRAEDNLTF. The CDR3 DNA sequence: TGTGCCAGCAGTTTATGGAGGGCAGAGGACAACCTCACCTTC.

The rearrangement joins TRBV28 to TRBJ2-7; 10 bases agree with TRBD2. The germline CDR1 and CDR2 sequences are MDHEN and SYDVKM. J lost 2 bases, V lost 2 bases, and 6 bases had no gene match. The CDR3 consists of 16 residues. The CDR3 bases are TGTGCCAGCAGTTTAGTCGGACTAGCGGAGGCCTACGAGCAGTACTTC. Translating gives CASSLVGLAEAYEQYF.

In regard to this clonotype: As the CDR3 is not closed by the conserved phenylalanine or tryptophan, this likely results from a read error. The chain carries TRBV30 and TRBJ1-4, with 7 bases matching TRBD1. The junction had 10 bases not matched to a gene; V was cut back by 5 bases and J by 7 bases. The length of the CDR3 is 14 residues. Germline assignment: CDR1 GTSNPN and CDR2 SVGIG (reference sequence). In DNA form, the CDR3 reads TGTGCCTGGGCCCGGGACCCAGGGGGTGAAAAACTGTTTTTA. This sequence encodes CAWARDPGGEKLFL.

This clonotype was counted many times. The chain carries TRBV4-3 and TRBJ1-2; unclear D gene. This CDR3 comprises 15 residues. The V gene lost 0 bases and the J gene lost 0 bases, with 8 bases spanning the gap. CDR1 LGHNA and CDR2 YSLEER come from the germline V gene. This CDR3 is CASSQDRRTNYGYTF. For the CDR3, the DNA is TGCGCCAGCAGCCAAGACAGGAGAACTAACTATGGCTACACCTTC.

The rearrangement uses TRBV27 and TRBJ2-1; no reliable D call. V lost 6 bases to trimming and J lost 5 bases, with 17 bases between them. The CDR3 sequence is 15 residues long. CDR1 is MNHEY, CDR2 SMNVEV, per germline (reference sequence). The CDR3 sequence is CASRVTWSRDNEQFF. In nucleotides, the CDR3 is TGTGCCAGCAGGGTGACCTGGTCACGAGACAATGAGCAGTTCTTC.

Concerning this clonotype itself: A read error may explain this, as a much larger clone is one base away. The V gene is TRBV11-1, the J gene TRBJ2-4, with 9 bases fitting TRBD1. CDR3 length equals 15 residues. From germline, CDR1 is SGHAT and CDR2 FQDESV (reference sequence). The V gene end was trimmed by 5 bases and the J gene end by 13 bases; junction bases not matched to a gene: 15. The CDR3 DNA reads as TGTGCCAGCAGCCCCCTACAGGGGGCCGGTGATGAGCAGTACTTC. It specifies CASSPLQGAGDEQYF.

This clonotype has ten or more counts. The chain employs TRBV29-1 and TRBJ2-7; the D gene is possibly TRBD1 (5 bases). CDR3 length: 13 residues. Germline values: CDR1 SQVTM, CDR2 ANQGSEA. V was trimmed by 4 bases and J by 2 bases, leaving 12 bases between them. In DNA form, the CDR3 reads TGCAGCGTTGTGTCAGGGATGACCTACGAGCAGTACTTC. Its translation is CSVVSGMTYEQYF.

Notes on this clonotype: Being one base from a much bigger clone, this may be a read error. The chain has TRBV5-4 and TRBJ2-3; D may be TRBD2 (6 bases). Trimming removed 0 bases from V and 7 bases from J, with 15 bases in between. The CDR3 has 15 amino acids. Germline loops: CDR1 SGHNT, CDR2 YYREEE (reference sequence). For the CDR3, the DNA is TGTGCCAGCAGCTTGGCGGGGGACCTGTCAAATACGCAGTATTTT. Its translation is CASSLAGDLSNTQYF. The whole variable domain, filled in from reference TRBV5-4 and TRBJ2-3, reads ETGVTQSPTHLIKTRGQQVTLRCSSQSGHNTVSWYQQALGQGPQFIFQYYREEENGRGNFPPRFSGLQFPNYSSELNVNALELDDSALYLCASSLAGDLSNTQYFGPGTRLTVL.

A remark on this clonotype: No conserved phenylalanine or tryptophan is present at the end of the CDR3, so a read error is the likely explanation. J is TRBJ2-6 and V is TRBV6-5; D is uncertain. Germline loops: CDR1 MNHEY, CDR2 SVGAGI. Trimming cost V 8 bases and J 2 bases, with 4 bases left between them. The CDR3 has 12 residues. CDR3 in DNA: TGTGCCAGCCGAGCTGGGGCCAACGTCCTGACTTCC. Amino acid sequence: CASRAGANVLTS.

To note about this clonotype: A much larger clone is a single base away; this may be a read error. The chain links TRBV3-1 to TRBJ1-1; D may be TRBD1 (6 bases). Germline V lookup: CDR1 LGHDT, CDR2 YNNKEL (reference sequence). The CDR3 loop spans 16 amino acids. V shed 3 bases and J shed 7 bases, with 21 bases lying between them. The CDR3 spells CASSHDRGTGSGEAFF. The CDR3 DNA follows: TGTGCCAGCAGCCATGATAGGGGGACGGGATCAGGTGAAGCTTTCTTT.

This rearrangement joins TRBV5-6 to TRBJ2-3, with D hard to call. CDR1 is SGHDT and CDR2 is YYEEEE in the germline V gene. This CDR3 has 14 residues. Trimming took off 1 base at V and 4 bases at J, with 10 bases between the two ends. The CDR3 reads CASSLSGVADTQYF. The DNA for the CDR3 is TGTGCCAGCAGCTTGTCAGGAGTGGCAGATACGCAGTATTTT.

This chain joins TRBV4-1 and TRBJ2-1, with 13 bases that match TRBD2. The CDR3 is 16 residues long. Germline trimming cut 1 base from V and 5 bases from J; bases unmatched to any gene: 2. Germline loops: CDR1 MGHRA, CDR2 YSYEKL. The CDR3 protein is CASSQVGLAGDNEQFF. The DNA of the CDR3 is TGCGCCAGCAGCCAAGTCGGACTAGCGGGAGACAATGAGCAGTTCTTC.

In regard to this clonotype: This CDR3 is missing its conserved last phenylalanine or tryptophan, likely due to a read error. The DNA is left out, because the CDR3 cannot be placed on it with certainty; the CDR3 is given as TCRdb lists it. The chain uses TRBV6-2 or TRBV6-3 and TRBJ2-5; the table's D call of TRBD2 was not tested on the DNA. The germline V gene encodes CDR1 MNHEY and CDR2 SVGEGT. The CDR3 totals 13 residues, both ends included. The CDR3: CASSTSVGYEKFL.

This clonotype appeared many times. The rearrangement links TRBV12-3 or TRBV12-4 to TRBJ1-2; no clear D gene. The CDR3 is 14 residues long. V lost 3 bases, J lost 2 bases, and 10 bases lay in between. The CDR3 sequence is CASSFERMNYGYTF. The CDR3 DNA reads TGTGCCAGCAGTTTTGAACGGATGAACTATGGCTACACCTTC.